Listed here are 19 T cell receptor beta chains from one sample, sequenced in a study of regulatory T cells in long-lasting Graves disease. Indicated time point: newly diagnosed GD, antithyroid drugs for less than 3 months. TCR sequences were obtained from RNA taken from PBMCs. Through Arm-PCR of CDR3 regions and iRepertoire HTBI primers, TCR beta libraries were built. Each CDR3 protein gets one entry after TCRdb re-called the multiplex PCR reads with MiXCR. The table lists about 400,000 distinct CDR3 sequences, 15% of them singletons, with approximately 7.8% in the top ten. These same records also appear under a second study, on T cells in Graves' hyperthyroidism and ophthalmopathy.

The specimen was peripheral blood mononuclear cells (PBMCs), collected at new diagnosis, from a patient treated with antithyroid drugs. The source is a woman aged 35 to 49 with Graves disease.

This clonotype appeared many times. V usage is TRBV12-5 and J usage is TRBJ1-5; TRBD1 matches 9 bases. Germline V gene lookup returns CDR1 LGHNT and CDR2 FRNRAP. The V segment lost 7 bases and the J segment 4 bases; nucleotides outside the gene matches: 8. This CDR3 has 15 amino acids. The CDR3 here is CASDPGTGLNQPQHF. CDR3 DNA: TGTGCTAGTGATCCGGGGACAGGGCTAAATCAGCCCCAGCATTTT.

This clonotype occurred many times. The rearrangement uses TRBV2 and TRBJ2-3; a weak D match, TRBD2 (5 bases). CDR3 length: 14 amino acids. From germline, CDR1 is SNHLY and CDR2 FYNNEI. V was pared by 7 bases and J by 2 bases, with 13 bases between. The DNA for the CDR3 is TGTGCCAGCACCGGACTCGAGAACACAGATACGCAGTATTTT. Its protein product is CASTGLENTDTQYF.

This clonotype was seen ten or more times. The J gene is TRBJ2-2, the V gene TRBV14; no clear D. With 2 bases removed from V and 4 bases from J, the gap between germline ends came to 8 bases. The CDR3 loop spans 14 amino acids. Germline loops: CDR1 SGHDN, CDR2 FVKESK. The CDR3: CASSQRNGTGELFF. The CDR3 coding sequence is TGTGCCAGCAGCCAAAGGAACGGCACCGGGGAGCTGTTTTTT.

Regarding this clonotype: This may be a read error, as it is one base from a much larger clone. The chain joins TRBV18 to TRBJ1-1; D is ambiguous. The CDR3 covers 14 residues. The germline V and J ends were trimmed by 1 base and 3 bases, with 9 bases remaining between them. CDR1 and CDR2 (germline): KGHSH, LQKENI. CDR3 amino acids: CASSPRSTDTEAFF. As DNA, the CDR3 is TGTGCCAGCTCACCACGAAGCACAGACACTGAAGCTTTCTTT.

This clonotype was counted at least ten times. The V call is TRBV18, the J call TRBJ2-5; 7 bases match TRBD1. The CDR3 loop spans 14 amino acids. Germline V lookup: CDR1 KGHSH, CDR2 LQKENI. Trimming at V came to 5 bases and at J to 5 bases, leaving 8 bases not matched to a gene. CDR3 sequence: CASSTATGDETQYF. Here the CDR3 DNA reads TGTGCCAGCTCAACTGCTACAGGGGACGAGACCCAGTACTTC.

This clonotype was counted at least ten times. The V call is TRBV6-2 or TRBV6-3, the J call TRBJ1-3; the D gene is possibly TRBD1 (5 bases). CDR1 and CDR2 (germline): MNHEY, SVGEGT. Between the trimmed V and J ends, which lost 4 bases and 0 bases, there was a span of 13 bases. CDR3 length: 16 amino acids. CDR3 region: CASSSTGHFSGNTIYF. The CDR3 nucleotides read TGTGCCAGCAGTTCCACAGGACACTTCTCTGGAAACACCATATATTTT.

This clonotype has at least ten counts. The chain links TRBV20-1 to TRBJ1-2; 9 bases map to TRBD1. CDR3 size: 15 residues. Looked up from germline, CDR1 is DFQATT and CDR2 is SNEGSKA (reference sequence). V dropped 5 bases and J dropped 3; count of bases not matched to a gene: 10. The DNA of the CDR3 is TGCAGTGCTTTGCGGACAGGGGAAGGAGACTATGGCTACACCTTC. It encodes CSALRTGEGDYGYTF.

This clonotype occurred many times. This chain joins TRBV6-5 and TRBJ2-7; weak D call: TRBD2 (6 bases). Between the trimmed V and J ends, which lost 2 bases and 0 bases, there was a span of 11 bases. The length of the CDR3 is 15 residues. The V gene's germline CDR1 is MNHEY and CDR2 SVGAGI. CDR3 region: CASSYRAGSSYEQYF. The CDR3 bases are TGTGCCAGCAGTTACAGGGCGGGGAGCTCCTACGAGCAGTACTTC.

This clonotype showed up many times. CDR3 amino acids: CASRSTGWNYGYTF. The CDR3, as DNA: TGTGCCAGCAGATCTACAGGGTGGAACTATGGCTACACCTTC. The chain carries TRBV6-1 and TRBJ1-2; D possibly corresponds to TRBD1 (6 bases). CDR1 and CDR2 from the germline V gene are MNHNS and SASEGT. There are 14 residues in the CDR3. Trimming stripped 6 bases from V and 2 bases from J, with 13 bases between.

This chain connects TRBV7-3 to TRBJ2-2; 9 positions match TRBD2. V lost 5 bases to trimming and J lost 2 bases; unmatched junction nucleotides: 18. CDR3 length: 20 amino acids. CDR1 is SGHTA, CDR2 FQGTGA, per germline. In nucleotides, the CDR3 is TGTGCCAGCAGCCCCGGTGGGCTAGCGGGATTGTCGGGAAACACCGGGGAGCTGTTTTTT. It codes for CASSPGGLAGLSGNTGELFF.

This chain uses TRBV19 with TRBJ2-1, with 11 nucleotides matching TRBD1. The CDR3 is 14 amino acids. CDR1 and CDR2 (germline): LNHDA, SQIVND (reference sequence). The V and J ends lost 10 bases and 5 bases, in that order; junction bases with no gene match: 7. CDR3 protein: CATTGTGGHNEQFF. Here the CDR3 DNA reads TGTGCCACTACCGGGACAGGGGGGCACAATGAGCAGTTCTTC.

The sample holds many counts of this clonotype. The chain recombines TRBV20-1 with TRBJ2-2; TRBD2 agrees at 14 bases. V shed 4 bases and J 4 bases; nucleotides not matched to a gene: 8. Germline lookup yields CDR1 DFQATT and CDR2 SNEGSKA (reference sequence). The CDR3 length is 17 residues. In DNA, the CDR3 is TGCAGTGCTATAACGGGACTAGCGGGAGTGAGCACCGGGGAGCTGTTTTTT. Translated, it gives CSAITGLAGVSTGELFF.

This clonotype has at least ten counts. The DNA for the CDR3 is TGTGCCAGCAGTGAAGCCCGGTTTGAAAAACTGTTTTTT. Its protein is CASSEARFEKLFF. The chain is built from TRBV2 and TRBJ1-4; D is uncertain. With 0 bases removed from V and 7 bases from J, the gap between germline ends came to 6 bases. The CDR3 spans 13 residues. Germline V gene sequence: CDR1 SNHLY, CDR2 FYNNEI.

V is TRBV7-2 and J is TRBJ2-1, with D maybe TRBD2 (6 bases). The CDR3 contains 16 residues. Trimming cost V 1 base and J 1 base, with 11 bases left between them. CDR1 and CDR2 (germline): SGHTA, FQGNSA. DNA for the CDR3: TGTGCCAGCAGCTTAGGTACTAGCCGGTCCTACAATGAGCAGTTCTTC. It encodes CASSLGTSRSYNEQFF.

This clonotype was seen ten or more times. V usage is TRBV11-3 and J usage is TRBJ2-2; D remains unclear. The CDR3 covers 17 residues. CDR1 is SGHNT and CDR2 is YENEEA in the germline V gene. Trimming removed 5 bases from V and 1 base from J, with 17 bases in between. In DNA, the CDR3 is TGTGCCAGCAGCCCTCTTGTCGGATGGGGGAACACCGGGGAGCTGTTTTTT. This sequence encodes CASSPLVGWGNTGELFF.

This clonotype was counted at least ten times. The junction does not match germline at one end; this may be a read error. The V call is TRBV4-1, the J call TRBJ2-5; maybe TRBD2 (5 bases). CDR1 and CDR2 (germline): MGHRA, YSYEKL. The CDR3 consists of 13 residues. The CDR3 sequence: CASSQAVRETQYF. CDR3 DNA: TGTGCCAGCAGCCAAGCGGTAAGAGAGACCCAGTACTTC.

The rearrangement uses TRBV20-1 and TRBJ2-1, with a possible D match to TRBD1 (6 bases). This CDR3 has 16 amino acids. Trimming took 0 bases from V and 6 from J, leaving 18 bases between them. The germline gives CDR1 DFQATT, CDR2 SNEGSKA (reference sequence). The CDR3 DNA reads TGCAGTGCTAGAGATGATCCCCCCCGCAGGGGCAATGAGCAGTTCTTC. Translation: CSARDDPPRRGNEQFF.

The J gene is TRBJ2-5, the V gene TRBV4-1; D may match TRBD1 or TRBD2 (7 bases each). The CDR3 totals 16 residues. Germline lookup yields CDR1 MGHRA and CDR2 YSYEKL. V lost 1 base to trimming and J lost 5 bases, with 17 bases between them. CDR3 in amino acids: CASSQVGAGGEETQYF. The CDR3 region has the DNA TGCGCCAGCAGCCAAGTAGGGGCAGGGGGGGAGGAGACCCAGTACTTC.

In its sample, this clonotype was seen many times. This sequence joins TRBV9 and TRBJ1-2, with a tentative D call TRBD1 (5 bases). Germline V CDR1 and CDR2: SGDLS, YYNGEE. V shed 6 bases and J shed 4 bases, with 22 bases lying between them. CDR3 length: 16 amino acids. The CDR3 is CASTPVAGGVGYGYTF. CDR3 nucleotides: TGTGCCAGCACCCCCGTAGCTGGGGGTGTGGGCTATGGCTACACCTTC.